This T cell receptor beta chain comes out of a study of graft-versus-host responses after intestinal transplantation. Across the study: Grafts that recipients had were multivisceral, liver-intestinal, or isolated intestinal transplants.

CDR3 length: 13 residues. Germline CDR1 and CDR2: MDHEN and SYDVKM. V was pared by 5 bases and J by 0 bases, with 8 bases between. This clone was seen a few times. Study-level points and caveats: Graft-donor T cell macrochimerism coincided with high graft-versus-host to host-versus-graft clonal ratios in allografts. GvH clones appeared in recipient marrow, some first in ileum or blood.

Libraries were prepared by immunoSEQ multiplex PCR; TCRdb keeps only in-frame clonotypes and omits some of them. The table has 8,500 to 11,000 clones, approximately 30% seen once; the top ten hold less than 6%. The chain carries TRBV28 and TRBJ2-7; D may be TRBD2 (5 bases). The origin of this receptor is a human patient who was an organ donor for intestinal transplantation. The specimen was alloreactive CD4+ T cells from a mixed lymphocyte reaction culture, collected before transplantation. Subset given: CFSE-low proliferating T cells sorted from roughly 6-day pre-transplant mixed lymphocyte reaction (GvH or HvG direction). DNA for the CDR3: TGTGCCAGCAGTGAAAGCGGCTCCTACGAGCAGTACTTC. Translating gives CASSESGSYEQYF.